This entry describes one TCR beta chain. Between the trimmed V and J ends, which lost 4 bases and 0 bases, there was a span of 13 bases. The CDR3 is 16 amino acids. Looked up from germline, CDR1 is SGDLS and CDR2 is YYNGEE. The data belong to a study of control samples from healthy donors and cancer patients. Sequencing used immunoSEQ multiplex PCR; TCRdb keeps in-frame clones, though not all of them. Altogether some 64,000 clones are present, around nine tenths being singletons, with the ten largest covering 0.95% to 1.5%. The sample comprised PBMCs. The chain has TRBV9 and TRBJ2-2; D is unclear. This sequence originates from a woman in her forties or fifties with colorectal cancer. CDR3 sequence reads: CASSHLSTTNTGELFF. For the CDR3, the DNA is TGTGCCAGCAGCCATCTATCCACTACGAACACCGGGGAGCTGTTTTTT. The full variable domain, rest sourced from reference TRBV9 and TRBJ2-2, is DSGVTQTPKHLITATGQRVTLRCSPRSGDLSVYWYQQSLDQGLQFLIQYYNGEERAKGNILERFSAQQFPDLHSELNLSSLELGDSALYFCASSHLSTTNTGELFFGEGSRLTVL.